This entry lists 10 T cell receptor beta chains sequenced from one sample in a study of T-cell reconstitution after alpha-beta-depleted transplantation in children. Preparing the TCRbeta library involved the use of unique molecular identifiers. TCRdb itself ran the PCR reads through MiXCR, one entry per CDR3 protein. This table has around 340,000 distinct CDR3 sequences, about an eighth appearing once. Source: PBMCs, taken from the stem cell graft. The receptor set was obtained from a human donor who donated a stem cell graft to a child with Fanconi anemia.

This clonotype came up a few times. The V call is TRBV6-2 or TRBV6-3, the J call TRBJ1-2, with 10 bases aligning to TRBD1. Germline trimming cut 10 bases from V and 8 bases from J; bases unmatched to any gene: 13. Looked up from germline, CDR1 is MNHEY and CDR2 is SVGEGT. The CDR3 is made up of 14 amino acids. The CDR3 coding sequence is TGTGCCACCCGACCATGGGGACAGGGGAGCGGCTACACCTTC. It yields the protein CATRPWGQGSGYTF.

On this clonotype itself: One end of the junction is discordant with germline, which a read error may explain. The chain recombines TRBV6-2 or TRBV6-3 with TRBJ1-6; D is ambiguous. Germline V gene data show CDR1 as MNHEY and CDR2 as SVGEGT. CDR3 length equals 14 residues. The CDR3 coding sequence is TGTGTCAGCGGGAAGGACCGCTATAATTCACCCCTCCACTTT. It encodes CVSGKDRYNSPLHF.

The chain employs TRBV3-1 and TRBJ2-7; no definite D call. Germline values: CDR1 LGHDT, CDR2 YNNKEL (reference sequence). The CDR3 totals 11 residues. The V end lost 6 bases, the J end lost 7 bases, and 10 bases lay between the germline ends. DNA for the CDR3: TGTGCCAGCAGGGATGGGTATGAGCAGTACTTC. It encodes CASRDGYEQYF.

This clonotype was detected ten times or more. The chain has TRBV21-1 and TRBJ1-5. TRBV21-1 constitutes a pseudogene. The CDR3 contains 14 residues. The CDR3 region has the DNA TGTGCCAGCGCGAAAGGTTGGACCGCGGGGCCCCAGCATTTT. Residues: CASAKGWTAGPQHF.

Here the CDR3 reads CASTPAHYNEQFF. The CDR3, as DNA: TGTGCCAGCACCCCGGCTCATTACAATGAGCAGTTCTTC. The gene calls are TRBV5-5 and TRBJ2-1; D uncertain. The germline gives CDR1 SGHKS, CDR2 YYEKEE (reference sequence). The CDR3 has 13 residues. Trimming left V 6 bases short and J 4 bases short, with 11 bases between.

This clonotype was counted a few times. The chain recombines TRBV4-3 with TRBJ1-4; 8 positions match TRBD1. CDR3 size: 15 residues. Trimming removed 2 bases from V and 5 bases from J; junction bases left unmatched: 4. Germline CDR1 LGHNA, CDR2 YSLEER. The CDR3 sequence is CASSQNRGGNEKLFF. The CDR3 coding sequence is TGCGCCAGCAGCCAAAACAGGGGGGGAAATGAAAAACTGTTTTTT.

The rearrangement links TRBV27 to TRBJ1-2; D is possibly TRBD1 (5 bases). V lost 4 bases, J lost 6 bases, and 9 bases lay in between. The CDR3 totals 12 residues. Germline V CDR1 and CDR2: MNHEY, SMNVEV (reference sequence). CDR3 in amino acids: CASSSGSHGYTF. As DNA, the CDR3 is TGTGCCAGCAGTTCAGGGTCCCATGGCTACACCTTC.

This clonotype was found a few times. J is TRBJ1-3 and V is TRBV4-3; 7 nucleotides line up with TRBD1. The CDR3 contains 14 residues. Germline V gene data show CDR1 as LGHNA and CDR2 as YSLEER. The V segment lost 0 bases and the J segment 7 bases; nucleotides outside the gene matches: 3. DNA of the CDR3: TGCGCCAGCAGCCAAGAGACAGGGATCAACACCATATATTTT. It specifies CASSQETGINTIYF.

This clonotype was found a few times. The chain has TRBV29-1 and TRBJ1-4; D gene unclear. The germline V gene encodes CDR1 SQVTM and CDR2 ANQGSEA. Trimming took off 5 bases at V and 0 bases at J, with 19 bases between the two ends. CDR3 size: 17 residues. The CDR3 DNA is TGCAGCGTTCTCAGTTCAATCTCCGGGACAACTAATGAAAAACTGTTTTTT. Protein sequence: CSVLSSISGTTNEKLFF.

The CDR3 bases are TGTGCCAGCAGCGTAGAGGGGGGGGCAGGTTACGAGCAGTACTTC. This encodes CASSVEGGAGYEQYF. The J gene is TRBJ2-7, the V gene TRBV9; D may be TRBD2 (7 bases). This CDR3 is 15 amino acids long. Per the germline V gene, CDR1 is SGDLS and CDR2 is YYNGEE. Trimming cost V 0 bases and J 4 bases, with 14 bases left between them.